The T cell receptor beta chain described here comes from a study of blood T cell repertoires in COVID-19. Profiled with immunoSEQ multiplex PCR; TCRdb holds only in-frame clones, not every one. The sample lists about 58,000 clones, 78% occurring once. Germline V lookup: CDR1 MNHEY, CDR2 SMNVEV (reference sequence). Trimming removed 5 bases from V and 7 bases from J, with 15 bases in between. This CDR3 is 15 amino acids long. This receptor was obtained from a human donor in a cohort sampled during active COVID-19. The rearrangement links TRBV27 to TRBJ1-6; no definite D call. The sample was peripheral blood. Here the CDR3 DNA reads TGTGCCAGCAGTCCCGGCGGACTGATCAATTCACCCCTCCACTTT. It codes for CASSPGGLINSPLHF.